Following are 18 T cell receptor beta chains from one sample sequenced in a study of vaccination and CD4 T cells after COVID-19. The Oncomine TCR Beta short-read assay sequenced DNA from cultured CD4+ T cells. In TCRdb, the PCR reads were re-called with MiXCR into one record per CDR3 protein. The sample shows approximately 17,000 distinct CDR3 sequences, around 50% of them seen only once. The antigens these receptors bind are not known. Treatment in this sample: approximately 9-day PBMC culture with coronavirus spike peptide pools or control peptides (ViraFEST assay). Source: CD4+ T cells from blood, cultured in vitro, taken before SARS-CoV-2 vaccination. The receptor set was obtained from a human donor who had recovered from COVID-19.

The gene calls are TRBV28 and TRBJ1-2, with D uncertain. V shed 8 bases and J shed 3 bases, with 19 bases lying between them. CDR1 MDHEN and CDR2 SYDVKM come from the germline V gene. CDR3 size: 15 residues. CDR3 nucleotides: TGTGCCAGCCGAACTTCCCTCGGGGTTGACTATGGCTACACCTTC. As protein: CASRTSLGVDYGYTF.

This clonotype was seen only a few times. This rearrangement joins TRBV19 to TRBJ1-5; D remains unclear. Per germline, CDR1 LNHDA and CDR2 SQIVND (reference sequence). CDR3 length: 14 residues. Trimming left V 0 bases short and J 3 bases short, with 6 bases between. CDR3 sequence (DNA): TGTGCCAGTAGTATAGAAGCTTTCAATCAGCCCCAGCATTTT. Translation gives CASSIEAFNQPQHF.

The chain combines TRBV7-9 with TRBJ2-3; TRBD1 might be the D (5 bases). The CDR3 covers 15 residues. CDR1 is SEHNR, CDR2 FQNEAQ, per germline (reference sequence). V shed 3 bases and J shed 2 bases, with 12 bases lying between them. CDR3 sequence reads: CASSLRQSSTDTQYF. The DNA for the CDR3 is TGTGCCAGCAGCTTGAGACAGTCTTCCACAGATACGCAGTATTTT. Supplemented by reference TRBV7-9 and TRBJ2-3, the full variable domain reads DTGVSQNPRHKITKRGQNVTFRCDPISEHNRLYWYRQTLGQGPEFLTYFQNEAQLEKSRLLSDRFSAERPKGSFSTLEIQRTEQGDSAMYLCASSLRQSSTDTQYFGPGTRLTVL.

This sequence joins TRBV24-1 and TRBJ2-1; 10 nucleotides agree with TRBD2. V was pared by 4 bases and J by 7 bases, with 9 bases of the junction left unmatched. The CDR3 spans 16 residues. The germline gives CDR1 KGHDR, CDR2 SFDVKD. CDR3 amino acids: CATSEGSGRAWNEQFF. The CDR3 DNA follows: TGTGCCACCAGTGAAGGGAGCGGGAGGGCCTGGAATGAGCAGTTCTTC.

This clonotype was observed a handful of times. The V and J genes are TRBV12-3 or TRBV12-4 and TRBJ1-5; TRBD1 agrees at 7 bases. This CDR3 spans 15 amino acids. The trim removed 5 bases at V and 4 bases at J, leaving 8 bases unmatched. CDR3 amino acids: CASSTRGQANQPQHF. In nucleotides, the CDR3 is TGTGCCAGCAGTACCCGCGGACAGGCTAATCAGCCCCAGCATTTT.

This chain uses TRBV19 with TRBJ1-5; D ambiguous. Germline CDR1 is LNHDA and CDR2 is SQIVND (reference sequence). The CDR3 contains 12 residues. The ends were cut back, 6 bases at V and 6 bases at J, with 9 bases in the middle. Written as DNA, the CDR3 is TGTGCCAGTAGAGGACGCGGTCAGCCCCAGCATTTT. Its translation is CASRGRGQPQHF.

This clonotype was detected a few times. The genes are TRBV30 and TRBJ2-5, with D perhaps being TRBD1 or TRBD2 (5 bases each). This CDR3 region has 12 residues. Germline V gene lookup returns CDR1 GTSNPN and CDR2 SVGIG (reference sequence). The V and J ends lost 5 bases and 4 bases respectively, with 11 bases between them. As DNA, the CDR3 is TGTGCCTGGGCCCTTGGGGGAGAGACCCAGTACTTC. This gives the protein CAWALGGETQYF. Supplemented by reference TRBV30 and TRBJ2-5, the full variable domain reads SQTIHQWPATLVQPVGSPLSLECTVEGTSNPNLYWYRQAAGRGLQLLFYSVGIGQISSEVPQNLSASRPQDRQFILSSKKLLLSDSGFYLCAWALGGETQYFGPGTRLLVL.

The rearrangement uses TRBV7-3 and TRBJ2-1; 13 bases align to TRBD2. V shed 5 bases, J shed 7 bases, and the junction held 14 bases outside the gene matches. CDR1 and CDR2 (germline): SGHTA, FQGTGA. The CDR3 runs to 18 residues. CDR3: CASSPRTSGSWVLNEQFF. DNA of the CDR3: TGTGCCAGCAGCCCACGGACTAGCGGGAGTTGGGTGTTGAATGAGCAGTTCTTC.

The chain links TRBV20-1 to TRBJ2-2; D is undetermined. V was trimmed by 3 bases and J by 8 bases, leaving 19 bases between them. Germline CDR1 is DFQATT and CDR2 is SNEGSKA (reference sequence). The CDR3 has 15 amino acids. This CDR3 reads CSARDFARLTGELFF. The CDR3, as DNA: TGCAGTGCTAGGGATTTTGCTCGACTCACTGGGGAGCTGTTTTTT.

Here the CDR3 reads CASSLRPLNPKETQYF. Here the CDR3 DNA reads TGTGCCAGCAGCTTGAGGCCCCTCAACCCCAAAGAGACCCAGTACTTC. The chain has TRBV7-8 and TRBJ2-5; no clear D. V lost 3 bases, J lost 3 bases, and 17 bases lay in between. Germline V gene data show CDR1 as SGHVS and CDR2 as FQNEAQ. The length of the CDR3 is 16 residues. The variable domain in full, with the rest retrieved from reference TRBV7-8 and TRBJ2-5, is GAGVSQSPRYKVAKRGQDVALRCDPISGHVSLFWYQQALGQGPEFLTYFQNEAQLDKSGLPSDRFFAERPEGSVSTLKIQRTQQEDSAVYLCASSLRPLNPKETQYFGPGTRLLVL.

The table lists this clonotype with a few counts. CDR3 amino acids: CASSRNSGGLETGTQYF. The CDR3 DNA reads TGTGCCAGTAGCAGGAACAGCGGCGGACTCGAAACGGGGACCCAGTACTTC. The rearrangement uses TRBV19 and TRBJ2-5; tentative D call: TRBD2 (5 bases). Trimming took 6 bases from V and 7 from J, leaving 27 bases between them. The germline V gene has CDR1 LNHDA and CDR2 SQIVND (reference sequence). CDR3 size: 17 residues.

On this clonotype: The junction differs from germline at one of its ends, possibly a read error. The chain has TRBV15 and TRBJ2-4, with D perhaps given as TRBD1 or TRBD2 (5 bases each). The V gene's germline CDR1 is LNHNV and CDR2 YYDKDF (reference sequence). The CDR3 sequence is 15 residues long. CDR3 sequence reads: CATSRDPGTPSFLVF. The CDR3 DNA follows: TGTGCCACCAGCAGAGATCCCGGGACCCCCAGTTTTCTGGTCTTC.

This clonotype came up a few times. J is TRBJ2-7 and V is TRBV20-1, with TRBD2 matching over 10 bases. V gave up 4 bases and J gave up 4 bases; unmatched junction bases: 10. Germline V CDR1 and CDR2: DFQATT, SNEGSKA (reference sequence). The CDR3 length is 15 residues. The CDR3 is CSANHRSSGSYEQYF. For the CDR3, the DNA is TGCAGTGCTAACCACCGATCTAGCGGGAGTTACGAGCAGTACTTC.

The chain carries TRBV30 and TRBJ1-2, with no clear D. Trimming took off 3 bases at V and 7 bases at J, with 9 bases between the two ends. The germline gives CDR1 GTSNPN, CDR2 SVGIG (reference sequence). The CDR3 loop spans 11 amino acids. The CDR3 DNA is TGTGCCTGGAGGCTACGTGGTGGCTACACCTTC. Translating it yields CAWRLRGGYTF. Using reference TRBV30 and TRBJ1-2 for the parts outside the CDR3, the full variable domain is SQTIHQWPATLVQPVGSPLSLECTVEGTSNPNLYWYRQAAGRGLQLLFYSVGIGQISSEVPQNLSASRPQDRQFILSSKKLLLSDSGFYLCAWRLRGGYTFGSGTRLTVV.

This clonotype is deemed medium-sized. The chain links TRBV6-8 to TRBJ1-5; no firm D call. This CDR3 is 14 amino acids long. Germline-derived CDR1 and CDR2 are MNHGY and SAAAGT. V was pared by 5 bases and J by 0 bases, with 8 bases between. CDR3 nucleotide sequence: TGTGCCAGCAGTCTGAGTTATAGCAATCAGCCCCAGCATTTT. Encoded protein: CASSLSYSNQPQHF.

J is TRBJ2-3 and V is TRBV2; D gene uncertain. Germline CDR1 is SNHLY and CDR2 is FYNNEI. The CDR3 sequence is 16 residues long. V was clipped by 8 bases and J by 2 bases, with 20 bases between them. Here the CDR3 reads CASEQGKFTPTDTQYF. DNA of the CDR3: TGTGCCAGCGAACAAGGGAAGTTTACCCCCACAGATACGCAGTATTTT.

V usage is TRBV6-2 or TRBV6-3 and J usage is TRBJ2-2; D perhaps matches TRBD1 (6 bases). Looked up from germline, CDR1 is MNHEY and CDR2 is SVGEGT. Deletions cut 6 bases from V and 11 bases from J, with 13 bases between. This CDR3 is 12 amino acids long. CDR3 protein: CASRSDSLELFF. The CDR3 DNA is TGTGCCAGCAGGTCGGACAGCCTCGAGCTGTTTTTT.

V is TRBV30 and J is TRBJ2-3; 10 nucleotides match TRBD1. The length of the CDR3 is 14 residues. Germline V CDR1 and CDR2: GTSNPN, SVGIG (reference sequence). Unmatched junction bases numbered 9, after V lost 8 bases and J lost 4 bases. CDR3 protein: CAQGQGKGADTQYF. The CDR3 DNA reads TGTGCCCAGGGACAGGGGAAAGGGGCAGATACGCAGTATTTT.